This entry lists 14 T cell receptor beta chains sequenced from one sample in a study of blood T cells in healthy people across ages. Together with a sample-barcoded 5' primer, a J-beta primer mix was included in a second PCR lasting about 6 to 12 cycles. Each CDR3 protein is one row after TCRdb ran MiXCR on the 5' RACE reads. Altogether about 810,000 distinct CDR3 sequences are present, roughly 35% being singletons, with the ten largest covering about an eighth. Sequenced material: blood. These receptors were collected from a man aged 18 to 35 in good health.

This clonotype has only a few counts. The chain employs TRBV4-2 and TRBJ2-7, with 10 bases identical to TRBD2. V dropped 0 bases and J dropped 0; count of bases not matched to a gene: 2. This CDR3 region has 16 residues. Looked up from germline, CDR1 is LGHNA and CDR2 is YNFKEQ. The CDR3 region has the DNA TGTGCCAGCAGCCAAGAGCCTAGCGGGGGCTCCTACGAGCAGTACTTC. It is translated as CASSQEPSGGSYEQYF.

Comment on this clonotype: One end of the junction varies from germline; a read error may be responsible. This rearrangement joins TRBV7-3 to TRBJ2-1; maybe TRBD1 (6 bases). The CDR3 contains 13 residues. Germline CDR1 SGHTA, CDR2 FQGTGA. In nucleotides, the CDR3 is TGTGCCAGCAGCGTAACAGGGAAGAATGAGCAGTTCTTC. It translates to CASSVTGKNEQFF. Supplemented by reference TRBV7-3 and TRBJ2-1, the full variable domain reads GAGVSQTPSNKVTEKGKYVELRCDPISGHTALYWYRQSLGQGPEFLIYFQGTGAADDSGLPNDRFFAVRPEGSVSTLKIQRTERGDSAVYLCASSVTGKNEQFFGPGTRLTVL.

As concerns this clonotype: Likely a read error: the CDR3 ends without its conserved phenylalanine or tryptophan. The rearrangement uses TRBV12-3 or TRBV12-4 and TRBJ2-5; tentatively, D is TRBD1 or TRBD2 (5 bases each). The end of the DNA is better explained by TRBJ2-7, so the J call may be wrong. The CDR3 loop spans 14 amino acids. Written as DNA, the CDR3 is TGTGCCAGCAGTTTCAAAATAGGGGAGTACGAGCAGTACTCC. As protein: CASSFKIGEYEQYS.

This clonotype was observed a few times. The chain links TRBV12-3 or TRBV12-4 to TRBJ1-1; tentative D call: TRBD1 (5 bases). The CDR3 totals 15 residues. The V end lost 6 bases, the J end lost 3 bases, and 17 bases lay between the germline ends. The CDR3 sequence: CASRPAEGWDTEAFF. In DNA, the CDR3 is TGTGCCAGCAGACCGGCTGAGGGGTGGGACACTGAAGCTTTCTTT.

This clonotype was recorded many times. J is TRBJ2-5 and V is TRBV7-2; the match to TRBD1 covers 8 bases. Germline trimming cut 5 bases from V and 3 bases from J; bases unmatched to any gene: 2. The CDR3 has 13 amino acids. Germline assignment: CDR1 SGHTA and CDR2 FQGNSA. The CDR3 nucleotides are TGTGCCAGCAGCAAGGACAGGGAAGAGACCCAGTACTTC. Translating it yields CASSKDREETQYF.

The chain couples TRBV10-3 to TRBJ2-1; a weak D match, TRBD1 (6 bases). Trimming took off 3 bases at V and 8 bases at J, with 14 bases between the two ends. CDR1 is ENHRY, CDR2 SYGVKD, per germline. The CDR3 totals 14 residues. The CDR3 sequence is CAISDWGPWDEQFF. The DNA for the CDR3 is TGTGCCATCAGTGATTGGGGGCCCTGGGATGAGCAGTTCTTC.

The rearrangement uses TRBV4-2 and TRBJ1-1; maybe TRBD1 (6 bases). The CDR3 has 15 amino acids. V lost 1 base and J 5 bases, leaving 14 bases between the germline ends. The germline V gene has CDR1 LGHNA and CDR2 YNFKEQ. CDR3 residues: CASSQVNQGYTEAFF. The CDR3 bases are TGTGCCAGCAGCCAAGTAAACCAGGGGTATACTGAAGCTTTCTTT.

This clonotype occurred a few times. The junction and the germline gene differ at one end; a read error may be behind it. The chain is built from TRBV29-1 and TRBJ1-1; the match to TRBD1 covers 11 bases. From germline, CDR1 is SQVTM and CDR2 ANQGSEA. The CDR3 is 14 amino acids. CDR3 sequence: CSVGGTGGYTEAFF. DNA for the CDR3: TGCAGTGTTGGTGGGACAGGGGGGTACACTGAAGCTTTCTTT.

The chain combines TRBV14 with TRBJ2-7; D perhaps matches TRBD1 (5 bases). CDR1 and CDR2 from the germline V gene are SGHDN and FVKESK. V was trimmed by 3 bases and J by 5 bases, leaving 11 bases between them. CDR3 size: 13 residues. The CDR3 DNA follows: TGTGCCAGCAGCCACTCAGGGTCCCACGAGCAGTACTTC. Its translation: CASSHSGSHEQYF.

The chain recombines TRBV24-1 with TRBJ2-5; D perhaps matches TRBD1 (6 bases). This CDR3 has 16 residues. In germline, CDR1 is KGHDR, CDR2 SFDVKD. Trimming cost V 3 bases and J 11 bases, with 24 bases left between them. The CDR3, as DNA: TGTGCCACCAGTGATCCCACAGGGACGGCAATCAATGAGCAGTACTTC. Translation gives CATSDPTGTAINEQYF.

This clonotype was seen repeatedly, ten times or more. This chain connects TRBV14 to TRBJ2-7, with D possibly being TRBD1 (6 bases). CDR1 is SGHDN and CDR2 is FVKESK in the germline V gene. Between the trimmed V and J ends, which lost 1 base and 4 bases, there was a span of 11 bases. There are 14 residues in the CDR3. The CDR3 protein is CASSQAYRAYEQYF. The CDR3 bases are TGTGCCAGCAGCCAAGCTTACAGGGCTTACGAGCAGTACTTC.

This clonotype has at least ten counts. V gene TRBV7-2 combines with J gene TRBJ2-3; D unresolved. Trimming cost V 4 bases and J 6 bases, with 5 bases left between them. Germline V gene sequence: CDR1 SGHTA, CDR2 FQGNSA. The CDR3 has 11 amino acids. The CDR3, as DNA: TGTGCCAGCAGCTGGCGGGATACGCAGTATTTT. Protein: CASSWRDTQYF.

The genes are TRBV13 and TRBJ2-5; 8 bases map to TRBD2. The CDR3 extends over 16 amino acids. The germline V gene has CDR1 PRHDT and CDR2 FYEKMQ (reference sequence). After removal of 1 base from V and 11 bases from J, the junction contained 15 bases not matched to a gene. The CDR3, as DNA: TGTGCCAGCAGCTTAGAACCTAGCGGGCCGTACAATGAGCAGTACTTC. It specifies CASSLEPSGPYNEQYF.

V gene TRBV6-1 combines with J gene TRBJ1-1, with 7 bases matching TRBD1. The CDR3 runs to 17 residues. Germline CDR1 MNHNS, CDR2 SASEGT. V dropped 5 bases and J dropped 1; count of bases not matched to a gene: 13. The CDR3 reads CASSPISTGSGNTEAFF. DNA of the CDR3: TGTGCCAGCAGTCCTATCTCGACAGGGAGTGGGAACACTGAAGCTTTCTTT.